Sequencing of this T cell receptor (beta chain) was carried out in a study of T-cell reconstitution after alpha-beta-depleted transplantation in children. This clonotype appeared many times. The germline V gene has CDR1 SGHDN and CDR2 FVKESK. V gave up 3 bases and J gave up 4 bases, with 21 bases separating them. The CDR3 extends over 17 amino acids. Molecular barcoding with unique molecular identifiers was used for the TCRbeta library. TCRdb recomputed calls from the PCR reads with MiXCR, one row per CDR3 protein. The data contain about 240,000 distinct CDR3 sequences, more than 10% of them singletons.

The receptor comes from a human donor who donated a stem cell graft to a child with acute lymphoblastic leukemia. This sample comprised PBMCs from the stem cell graft donor, obtained from the stem cell graft. This chain uses TRBV14 with TRBJ1-1; no clear D gene. CDR3 in amino acids: CASSQGRTMAGRTEAFF. CDR3 nucleotides: TGTGCCAGCAGCCAGGGAAGAACCATGGCTGGGCGCACTGAAGCTTTCTTT.